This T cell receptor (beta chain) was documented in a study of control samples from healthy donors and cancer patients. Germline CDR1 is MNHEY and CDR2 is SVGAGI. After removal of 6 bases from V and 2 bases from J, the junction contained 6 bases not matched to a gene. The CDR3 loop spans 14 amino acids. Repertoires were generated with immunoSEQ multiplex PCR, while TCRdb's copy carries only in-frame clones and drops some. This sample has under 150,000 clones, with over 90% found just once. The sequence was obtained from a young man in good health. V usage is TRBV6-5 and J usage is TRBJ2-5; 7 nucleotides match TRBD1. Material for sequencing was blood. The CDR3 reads CASSPRQGQETQYF. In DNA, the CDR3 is TGTGCCAGCAGCCCCAGACAGGGACAAGAGACCCAGTACTTC.